This T cell receptor beta chain emerged from a study of T cell responses to AZD1222 COVID-19 vaccine (dated by TCRdb to 2020 to 2023). In terms of the full investigation: AZD1222 recipients whose second dose came at about 4 weeks and those whose second dose came at about 12 weeks were combined into one group, since spike-specific TCR depth and breadth did not differ between the two schedules. Trial participants were enrolled by age into subgroups of 18-55, 56-69 and 70-plus years, and around 150, 29 and 61 TCR-sequenced participants, respectively, were included in these subgroups. A total of 233 trial participants underwent TCR sequencing, of whom roughly 210 had received two doses of AZD1222 and roughly 26 had received two doses of the MenACWY control vaccine. Broader findings and caveats from the paper: No day 14 peak-response samples were available, so repertoires were characterized only after the peak T cell response. The 56-69-year group was small, and its depth increase did not reach significance, likely because of low power. Conclusions about previously exposed vaccinees are limited because only six or seven AZD1222 recipients were SARS-CoV-2 seropositive at baseline. Vaccine-associated CD4 TCRs spanned the whole spike protein, with dominant responses in regions 160-218 and 743-854. Reportedly, almost half of the unique spike-specific TCRs recognized epitopes lying outside the regions that are mutated in the B.1.351 and B.1.1.7 variants. Participants were mostly white British and included more females than males, and it was suggested by the authors that clonal diversity may have been underestimated. Spike-specific TCR breadth and depth rose significantly after two AZD1222 doses compared with day 0 and with MenACWY recipients.

Measured from the cysteine to the phenylalanine, the CDR3 is 15 residues long. The sequence is cut down to CDR3 DNA, 45 bases in frame from base 1. The germline V gene gives CDR1 as MNHEY and CDR2 as SVGAGI. Between the V and J ends, shortened by 0 bases and 0 bases respectively, the junction contains 9 bases. The CDR3 regions of human TCRbeta chains were analyzed by immunosequencing. The authors' analysis ran thus. Repertoire TCRs were matched against a reference library of SARS-CoV-2-specific TCRs generated with the MIRA antigen-specificity platform. Breadth meant the fraction of unique TCRs that were SARS-CoV-2-associated, whereas depth meant the fraction of total T cells that were SARS-CoV-2-associated. Using the MIRA data, each spike-specific TCR was assigned both to the spike region to which the TCR was reactive and to a CD4 or CD8 class. Log10-transformed breadth and depth values were compared by one-way ANOVA with Sidak's multiple comparisons tests. Imported from immuneACCESS, the table was reduced by TCRdb to in-frame sequences with V and J called. These copies leave out some clones; in studies compared against another copy, an unresolved V gene accounts for under half, and the cause of the remainder is not known. V, J and clone size are taken as reported in that table, and D and trimming were inferred from the DNA itself. Present in this sample are 95,000 to 150,000 clones, around 89% of which were seen just once. The ten top clones hold more than 2.5% of the sample.

The time point label, as the study defines it: baseline before first vaccination. The vaccinee samples were drawn from two UK trials, COV001 and COV002, one of which was a single-blind randomized controlled phase 2/3 trial testing AZD1222 (ChAdOx1 nCoV-19) in healthy adults. For TCRbeta chain sequencing, PBMC samples from trial participants were taken at day 0 and at day 28 after the second dose. In this sample, this clone turned up once. What antigen it recognizes has not been identified. Base-call qualities are not available, and no considerably larger clone is one nucleotide away. The source was peripheral blood, collected on day 0 of AZD1222 vaccination. The TCR originated in an adult in good health. Recombination joined TRBV6-5 with TRBJ2-7, with the D gene uncertain. The nucleotide sequence is given as TGTGCCAGCAGTTACTCGGTAGGGCACTCCTACGAGCAGTACTTC. This is translated as CASSYSVGHSYEQYF.